This is a list of T cell receptor beta chains from one sample in a study of PD-1 blockade in mismatch repair-deficient tumors. Assay used: immunoSEQ multiplex PCR; TCRdb lists only in-frame clones, some missing. Of under 150,000 clones listed, around 86% were seen once; the top ten hold about 13%. Sequencing was performed on peripheral blood, taken 44 weeks after starting pembrolizumab. The receptors stem from an adult with mismatch repair-deficient cancer. Each CDR3 is given with its conserved first and last residue. Each record gives: D gene, V gene, clone size, J gene, CDR3 protein, CDR3 DNA. A D gene is named only where the DNA matches it firmly. The size field is filled for only some rows; it gives once, few, many or a size class.

TRBD1,TRBV27,.,TRBJ2-7,CASSLGRQGEQYF,TGTGCCAGCAGTTTAGGGCGACAGGGCGAGCAGTACTTC
.,TRBV27,few,TRBJ2-7,CASSWGGTEQYF,TGTGCCAGCAGTTGGGGCGGGACCGAGCAGTACTTC
.,TRBV6-6,.,TRBJ2-1,CASSYTARFRNEQFF,TGTGCCAGCAGTTACACTGCACGGTTCCGCAATGAGCAGTTCTTC
.,TRBV11-3,.,TRBJ2-5,CASSLSVLGAGGQETQYF,TGTGCCAGCAGCTTATCCGTACTCGGAGCTGGGGGACAAGAGACCCAGTACTTC
TRBD1,TRBV19,.,TRBJ2-3,CASSRGTGVRDTQYF,TGTGCCAGTAGTAGGGGGACAGGGGTAAGAGATACGCAGTATTTT
.,TRBV5-1,.,TRBJ2-7,CASSLSWGTYEQYF,TGCGCCAGCAGCTTGTCTTGGGGGACCTACGAGCAGTACTTC
TRBD1,TRBV11-2,.,TRBJ2-7,CASSLALGGSEQYF,TGTGCCAGCAGCTTAGCTTTAGGGGGCTCCGAGCAGTACTTC
.,TRBV28,.,TRBJ1-2,CASSYQGQNYGYTF,TGTGCCAGCAGTTATCAGGGGCAAAACTATGGCTACACCTTC
TRBD1,TRBV4-1,.,TRBJ1-2,CASSQGTGPVYYGYTF,TGCGCCAGCAGCCAAGGGACAGGCCCCGTATACTATGGCTACACCTTC
TRBD1,TRBV19,.,TRBJ2-7,CASSTGTGGLEQYF,TGTGCCAGTAGTACCGGGACAGGGGGCCTCGAGCAGTACTTC
.,TRBV30,once,TRBJ2-7,CAYNPSLYEQYF,TGTGCCTACAACCCCTCCCTTTACGAGCAGTACTTC
TRBD1,TRBV4-3,.,TRBJ1-1,CASSQGQGWTEAFF,TGCGCCAGCAGCCAAGGACAGGGGTGGACTGAAGCTTTCTTT
.,TRBV7-8,.,TRBJ2-2,CASSLGPVTGELFF,TGTGCCAGCAGCTTAGGCCCAGTTACCGGGGAGCTGTTTTTT
TRBD1,TRBV11-3,.,TRBJ1-4,CASSPGQTHEKLFF,TGTGCCAGCAGCCCGGGACAGACCCATGAAAAACTGTTTTTT
TRBD2,TRBV5-1,.,TRBJ2-1,CASSLRTSGSNEQFF,TGCGCCAGCAGCCTCAGGACTAGCGGGAGCAATGAGCAGTTCTTC
.,TRBV6-5,.,TRBJ2-6,CASNPSGANVLTF,TGTGCCAGCAACCCCTCTGGGGCCAACGTCCTGACTTTC
.,TRBV6-1,.,TRBJ2-5,CASSLDRETQYF,TGTGCCAGCAGCCTCGACAGAGAGACCCAGTACTTC
TRBD1,TRBV6-1,.,TRBJ2-7,CASSGTGGPYEQYF,TGTGCCAGCAGCGGGACAGGGGGTCCCTACGAGCAGTACTTC
TRBD1,TRBV29-1,.,TRBJ2-3,CTGTGGNTQYF,TGCACCGGGACAGGGGGGAATACGCAGTATTTT
.,TRBV7-9,.,TRBJ2-7,CASSPGTLDYEQYF,TGTGCCAGCAGCCCCGGGACTTTAGACTACGAGCAGTACTTC
.,TRBV4-1,.,TRBJ1-5,CASSQEVAGGNQPQHF,TGCGCCAGCAGCCAAGAGGTGGCAGGCGGCAATCAGCCCCAGCATTTT
TRBD2,TRBV29-1,.,TRBJ2-1,CSVLVMTSGSFNEQFF,TGCAGCGTCCTTGTGATGACTAGCGGGAGTTTCAATGAGCAGTTCTTC
.,TRBV27,once,TRBJ1-5,CASRQTREPNQPQHF,TGTGCCAGCAGACAAACGAGGGAACCCAATCAGCCCCAGCATTTT
TRBD1,TRBV5-4,.,TRBJ2-7,CAYGDRGYEQYF,TGTGCCTATGGGGACAGGGGCTACGAGCAGTACTTC
TRBD1,TRBV7-6,.,TRBJ1-1,CASSADRDTEAFF,TGTGCCAGCAGCGCTGACAGGGACACTGAAGCTTTCTTT
.,TRBV5-1,.,TRBJ2-7,CASSLDPGKEYEQYF,TGCGCCAGCAGCTTGGATCCAGGAAAAGAGTACGAGCAGTACTTC
TRBD2,TRBV28,.,TRBJ2-6,CASRRTSGRLSSGANVLTF,TGTGCCAGCAGGCGGACTAGCGGGAGGCTAAGCTCTGGGGCCAACGTCCTGACTTTC
TRBD1,TRBV4-3,once,TRBJ2-7,CASSQESGQAYEQYF,TGCGCCAGCAGCCAAGAATCCGGACAGGCCTACGAGCAGTACTTC
TRBD2,TRBV28,.,TRBJ2-2,CASRGTSGREDTGELFF,TGTGCCAGCAGGGGGACTAGCGGGAGGGAAGACACCGGGGAGCTGTTTTTT
.,TRBV29-1,.,TRBJ1-1,CSADRAENTEAFF,TGCAGCGCTGACCGGGCCGAGAACACTGAAGCTTTCTTT
.,TRBV7-9,.,TRBJ2-1,CASSTRMGDQQFF,TGTGCCAGCAGCACTCGGATGGGGGATCAGCAGTTCTTC
.,TRBV19,few,TRBJ1-5,CASSGLEANQPQHF,TGTGCCAGTAGCGGGTTGGAAGCCAATCAGCCCCAGCATTTT
TRBD1,TRBV30,.,TRBJ1-2,CAWSVRRTGPHGYTF,TGTGCCTGGAGTGTACGAAGGACAGGGCCACATGGCTACACCTTC
TRBD1,TRBV10-3,.,TRBJ2-5,CAISELWTGTTGGTQYF,TGTGCCATCAGTGAGCTTTGGACAGGGACGACTGGGGGGACCCAGTACTTC
.,TRBV18,.,TRBJ1-2,CASSPPVEGNYGYTF,TGTGCCAGCTCACCACCCGTGGAAGGGAACTATGGCTACACCTTC
.,TRBV27,.,TRBJ2-2,CASSLRGLIGELFF,TGTGCCAGCAGTTTACGGGGGCTGATCGGGGAGCTGTTTTTT
.,TRBV4-2,few,TRBJ2-2,CASSQEPRQGGTGELFF,TGTGCCAGCAGCCAAGAGCCTCGGCAGGGGGGCACCGGGGAGCTGTTTTTT
TRBD1,TRBV11-3,.,TRBJ2-7,CASSPGTVFPEQYF,TGTGCCAGCAGCCCTGGGACAGTATTTCCCGAGCAGTACTTC
TRBD1,TRBV9,once,TRBJ2-7,CASSVGQGVSYEQYF,TGTGCCAGCAGCGTGGGACAGGGGGTCTCCTACGAGCAGTACTTC